This T cell receptor (beta chain) was sequenced in a study of CD8+CD57+ T cells in acquired aplastic anemia. Overall study context: The study obtained an average of around 3.1 ug of DNA from sorted CD4+ and CD8+ cells. Study-level results: Patients and controls shared twenty-nine CD8+ CDR3 sequences. Researchers reported that CD8+ Simpson's diversity was not significantly different in patients versus controls.

Patients who underwent sequencing had shown CD8+CD57+ cell expansion by flow cytometry. V shed 4 bases and J 1 base; nucleotides not matched to a gene: 10. The germline gives CDR1 SGHRS, CDR2 YFSETQ. CDR3 size: 17 residues. Template material for TCR beta VDJ and CDR3 profiling consisted of genomic DNA. Each CDR3 protein gets one entry after TCRdb re-called the reads with MiXCR. This sample has about half a million distinct CDR3 sequences, with under 40% found just once. In regard to this clonotype: Its specificity is unknown.

This chain uses TRBV5-1 with TRBJ2-7; TRBD2 aligns across 11 bases. Material: sorted CD4+, CD8+, or CD8+CD57+ T cells (not recorded which) from PBMCs. The receptor was isolated from a human donor with aplastic anemia. The CDR3 here is CASSHGLAGSKSYEQYF. CDR3 sequence (DNA): TGCGCCAGCAGCCACGGACTAGCGGGTTCTAAATCCTACGAGCAGTACTTC.